Given below is one T cell receptor (beta chain) in context. The target antigen is unknown. The record originates from a study of CD8+ T cells in alopecia areata. Looking at the study overall: After 6 to 18 months of tofacitinib, follow-up continued 6 months off drug. Study findings and constraints: In scalp, tofacitinib significantly decreased clonality and expanded CD8+ clones among the top 100.

Isolated RNA was reverse transcribed into cDNA used as the sequencing template. Profiled with immunoSEQ multiplex PCR; TCRdb holds only in-frame clones, not every one. The sample holds about 42,000 clones, about three fifths seen once. Described treatment: oral pan-JAK inhibitor, 5-10 mg twice daily. The source of this sequence is a human donor with alopecia areata. The source was CD8+ T cells sorted from blood, collected at week 4, from a patient treated with tofacitinib.

The DNA for the CDR3 is TGTGCCAGCAGCGCCCCGAGGGACTCGCACACAGATACGCAGTATTTT. The encoded protein is CASSAPRDSHTDTQYF. V and J are TRBV5-6 and TRBJ2-3; weak D call: TRBD2 (6 bases). V was pared by 4 bases and J by 2 bases, with 17 bases between. In germline, CDR1 is SGHDT, CDR2 YYEEEE. The CDR3 covers 16 residues.